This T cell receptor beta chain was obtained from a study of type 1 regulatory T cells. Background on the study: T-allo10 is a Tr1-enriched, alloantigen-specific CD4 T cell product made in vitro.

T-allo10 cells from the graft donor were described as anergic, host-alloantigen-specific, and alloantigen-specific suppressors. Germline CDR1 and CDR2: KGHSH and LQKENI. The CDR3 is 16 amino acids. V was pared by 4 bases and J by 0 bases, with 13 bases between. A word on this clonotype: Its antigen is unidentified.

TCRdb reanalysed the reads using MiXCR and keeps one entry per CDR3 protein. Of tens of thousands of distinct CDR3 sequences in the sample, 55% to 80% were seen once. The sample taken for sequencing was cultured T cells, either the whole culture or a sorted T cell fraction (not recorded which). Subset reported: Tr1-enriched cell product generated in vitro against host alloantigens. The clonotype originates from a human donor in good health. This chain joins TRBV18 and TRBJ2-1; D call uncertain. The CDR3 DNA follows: TGTGCCAGCTCACTCCAACAGCAAGCCTCCTACAATGAGCAGTTCTTC. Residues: CASSLQQQASYNEQFF.